The source of this TCR beta chain is a study of blood T cell repertoires in COVID-19. Study-wide background: Collection of acute and convalescent COVID-19 samples took place in the United States, Italy and Spain.

Original processing notes: Reference gene primers were amplified, and this amplification served to estimate nucleated cell counts. Repertoires were generated with immunoSEQ multiplex PCR, while TCRdb's copy carries only in-frame clones and drops some. The DNA gave D and trimming, while V, J and clone size come from that table. The repertoire holds about 400,000 clones, with approximately 90% as singletons. The sequencing input was peripheral blood. This sequence was found in a woman in her 30s with acute or convalescent COVID-19.

The CDR3 is CASRTGVSSYNEQFF. The CDR3 region has the DNA TGTGCCAGCCGCACGGGGGTCAGCTCCTACAATGAGCAGTTCTTC. The chain couples TRBV7-2 to TRBJ2-1; D might be TRBD2 (6 bases). Trimming shortened V by 8 bases and J by 0 bases, and 14 bases separated the two germline ends. The CDR3 consists of 15 residues. CDR1 is SGHTA, CDR2 FQGNSA, per germline.